This record looks at one T cell receptor (beta chain) sequence and its context. Germline V gene lookup returns CDR1 LNHNV and CDR2 YYDKDF (reference sequence). The length of the CDR3 is 17 residues. V was pared by 5 bases and J by 3 bases, with 13 bases of the junction left unmatched. The data are from a study of T cell changes during pregnancy in multiple sclerosis. Profiled with immunoSEQ multiplex PCR; TCRdb holds only in-frame clones, not every one. Counted here are 30,000 to 35,000 clones, about 88% occurring once; the ten biggest clones make up around 8%. The TCR comes from a female donor with multiple sclerosis, enrolled in a pregnancy study. The genes are TRBV15 and TRBJ2-3; 8 positions match TRBD2. Sequenced here: CD8+ T cells from peripheral blood mononuclear cells, sampled before pregnancy. In nucleotides, the CDR3 is TGTGCCACCAGCGCGCCCACTAAAGCGGGGGTTACAGATACGCAGTATTTT. It codes for CATSAPTKAGVTDTQYF.